This T cell receptor (beta chain) came from a study of cytomegalovirus exposure and HLA in healthy donors. Study-wide results and limits: Apart from CMV serostatus, no immune exposure information was available. Confirmation was obtained in vitro that three CMV-associated chains are specific for CMV antigens.

A word on this clone: No antigen is known for it.

The PCR had 60 Vbeta and 13 Jbeta primers. Sequencing was performed with immunoSEQ multiplex PCR; in TCRdb, only in-frame clones are kept and a portion is missing. The sample shows 130,000 to 150,000 clones, just under 85% of them seen only once. This receptor was taken from a woman between 55 and 75 years old in good health and CMV-seropositive. The sequencing sample was made of PBMCs.

Here the CDR3 DNA reads TGTGCCAGTACCCTCACGAGGGGGCTGACTGAAGCTTTCTTT. Protein sequence: CASTLTRGLTEAFF. The chain employs TRBV19 and TRBJ1-1; 7 bases agree with TRBD1. In germline, CDR1 is LNHDA, CDR2 SQIVND (reference sequence). The CDR3 sequence is 14 residues long. With V trimmed by 7 bases and J by 5 bases, 10 bases remained unmatched.